The rows below give T cell receptor beta chains drawn from one sample of a study of identical twins. TCRdb reprocessed the 5' RACE reads with MiXCR, giving one entry per CDR3 protein. Of about 520,000 distinct CDR3 sequences in the sample, roughly 21% were seen once. These data are also associated with another study on T cells expressing NK-cell markers.

Source material: CD4+ T cells sorted from blood. These receptors originate from a young woman in good health. The CDR3 runs from the conserved cysteine through the conserved F or W. The D gene is left open where the match is weak. Clone size is stated in some rows and not others, as once, few, many or a class when expanded.

d_gene | j_gene | abundance | v_gene | CDR3aa | CDR3nt
TRBD1 | TRBJ1-2 | NA | TRBV27 | CASSKQGANYGYTF | TGTGCCAGCAGTAAACAGGGGGCGAACTATGGCTACACCTTC
NA | TRBJ2-5 | NA | TRBV12-3/TRBV12-4 | CASSFGGGNSETQYF | TGTGCCAGCAGTTTTGGGGGGGGCAACAGCGAGACCCAGTACTTC
NA | TRBJ2-5 | few | TRBV7-6 | CASSLSGGTPRETQYF | TGTGCCAGCAGCTTATCAGGCGGGACCCCACGGGAGACCCAGTACTTC
NA | TRBJ2-5 | NA | TRBV11-2 | CASSLGPRVETQYF | TGTGCCAGCAGCTTAGGCCCCAGGGTCGAGACCCAGTACTTC
NA | TRBJ2-5 | few | TRBV20-1 | CSARPRGQETQYF | TGCAGTGCTAGACCCCGGGGCCAAGAGACCCAGTACTTC
NA | TRBJ2-1 | NA | TRBV20-1 | CSAYDPGRDEQFF | TGCAGTGCTTATGACCCGGGACGGGATGAGCAGTTCTTC
NA | TRBJ2-1 | NA | TRBV12-3/TRBV12-4 | CASSWSTFNEQFF | TGTGCCAGCAGTTGGTCAACCTTCAATGAGCAGTTCTTC
TRBD2 | TRBJ2-1 | few | TRBV20-1 | CSARLGLATNEQFF | TGCAGTGCTAGGCTGGGACTAGCGACAAATGAGCAGTTCTTC
NA | TRBJ1-5 | NA | TRBV5-6 | CASSPGFDQPQHF | TGTGCCAGCAGCCCCGGGTTCGATCAGCCCCAGCATTTT
NA | TRBJ2-7 | NA | TRBV7-9 | CASSALSGARYEQYF | TGTGCCAGCAGCGCGTTATCGGGGGCTAGATACGAGCAGTACTTC
NA | TRBJ2-7 | once | TRBV6-2/TRBV6-3 | CASEGQEYEQYF | TGTGCCAGCGAGGGGCAAGAGTACGAGCAGTACTTC
NA | TRBJ2-6 | few | TRBV20-1 | CSARGATGANVLTF | TGCAGTGCTAGGGGAGCTACTGGGGCCAACGTCCTGACTTTC
NA | TRBJ2-3 | few | TRBV6-5 | CASSYAGFPDTQYF | TGTGCCAGCAGTTACGCCGGGTTTCCAGATACGCAGTATTTT
NA | TRBJ1-2 | NA | TRBV19 | CATAGLQGWRVKGYTF | TGTGCCACCGCCGGGCTACAGGGATGGAGGGTTAAGGGCTACACCTTC
NA | TRBJ1-3 | NA | TRBV6-8 | CASAARVRNTIYF | TGTGCCAGCGCCGCCAGGGTGAGAAACACCATATATTTT
NA | TRBJ2-7 | many | TRBV29-1 | CSVGWRTVNSYEQYF | TGCAGCGTTGGATGGAGGACAGTCAACTCCTACGAGCAGTACTTC
TRBD2 | TRBJ2-3 | many | TRBV5-1 | CASSLIAGVPGDTQYF | TGCGCCAGCAGCTTGATAGCGGGAGTCCCGGGAGATACGCAGTATTTT
NA | TRBJ1-3 | NA | TRBV6-1 | CASSASGELGNTIYF | TGTGCCAGCAGTGCATCAGGGGAGCTTGGAAACACCATATATTTT